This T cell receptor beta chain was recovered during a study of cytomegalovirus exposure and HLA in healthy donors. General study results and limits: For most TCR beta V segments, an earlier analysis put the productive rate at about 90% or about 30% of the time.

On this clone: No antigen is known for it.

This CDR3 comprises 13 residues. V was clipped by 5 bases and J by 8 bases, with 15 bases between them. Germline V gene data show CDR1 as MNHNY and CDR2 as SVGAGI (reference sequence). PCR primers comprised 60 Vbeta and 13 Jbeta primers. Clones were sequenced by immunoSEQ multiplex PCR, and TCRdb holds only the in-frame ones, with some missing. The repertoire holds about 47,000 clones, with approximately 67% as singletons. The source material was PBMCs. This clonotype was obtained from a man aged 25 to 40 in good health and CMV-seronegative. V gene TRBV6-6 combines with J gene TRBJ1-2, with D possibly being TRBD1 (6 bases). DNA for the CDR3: TGTGCCAGCAGTCAAACAGGGACCTACGGCTACACCTTC. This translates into CASSQTGTYGYTF.